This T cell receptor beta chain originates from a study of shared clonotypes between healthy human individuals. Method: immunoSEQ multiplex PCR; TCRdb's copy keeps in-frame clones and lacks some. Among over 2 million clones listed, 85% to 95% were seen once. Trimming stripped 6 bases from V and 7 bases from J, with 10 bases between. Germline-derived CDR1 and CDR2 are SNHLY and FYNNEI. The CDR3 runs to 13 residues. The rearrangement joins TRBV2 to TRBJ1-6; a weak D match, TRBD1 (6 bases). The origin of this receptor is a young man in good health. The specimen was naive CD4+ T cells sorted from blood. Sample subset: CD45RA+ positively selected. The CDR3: CASRRGVNSPLHF. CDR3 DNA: TGTGCCAGCAGAAGGGGGGTGAATTCACCCCTCCACTTT.